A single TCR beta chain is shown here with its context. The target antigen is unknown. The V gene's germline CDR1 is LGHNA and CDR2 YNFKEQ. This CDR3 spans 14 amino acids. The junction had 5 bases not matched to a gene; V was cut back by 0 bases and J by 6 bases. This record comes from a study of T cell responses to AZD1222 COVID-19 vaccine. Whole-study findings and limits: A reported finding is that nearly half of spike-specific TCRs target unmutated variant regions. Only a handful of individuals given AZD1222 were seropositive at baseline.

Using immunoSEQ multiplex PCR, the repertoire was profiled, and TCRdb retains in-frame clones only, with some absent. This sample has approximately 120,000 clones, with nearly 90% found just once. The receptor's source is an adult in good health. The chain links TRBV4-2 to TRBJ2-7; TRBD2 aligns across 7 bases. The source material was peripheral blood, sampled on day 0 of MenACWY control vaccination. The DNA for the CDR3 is TGTGCCAGCAGCCAAGATCGGGGAGGGGCCGAGCAGTACTTC. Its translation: CASSQDRGGAEQYF.